This T cell receptor beta chain came from a study of shared clonotypes between healthy human individuals. Original handling: Filtering was not the same, since immunoSEQ gave junction-only sequences without quality scores. TCRdb keeps only in-frame clones here, not all; method: immunoSEQ multiplex PCR. V, J and clone size were drawn from that table, and D and trimming were deduced from the DNA. The sample yields a few million clones, around nine tenths seen once. From germline, CDR1 is SNHLY and CDR2 FYNNEI. CDR3 length: 13 residues. The trim removed 7 bases at V and 4 bases at J, leaving 3 bases unmatched. This clone was counted a few times.

This TCR was sampled from a man between 18 and 29 years old in good health. The specimen was naive CD4+ T cells sorted from blood. Subset meaning: CD45RA+ positively selected. V gene TRBV2 combines with J gene TRBJ1-1; 10 nucleotides agree with TRBD1. The CDR3, as DNA: TGTGCCAGCACTTGGACAGGGGGCACTGAAGCTTTCTTT. Encoded protein: CASTWTGGTEAFF.